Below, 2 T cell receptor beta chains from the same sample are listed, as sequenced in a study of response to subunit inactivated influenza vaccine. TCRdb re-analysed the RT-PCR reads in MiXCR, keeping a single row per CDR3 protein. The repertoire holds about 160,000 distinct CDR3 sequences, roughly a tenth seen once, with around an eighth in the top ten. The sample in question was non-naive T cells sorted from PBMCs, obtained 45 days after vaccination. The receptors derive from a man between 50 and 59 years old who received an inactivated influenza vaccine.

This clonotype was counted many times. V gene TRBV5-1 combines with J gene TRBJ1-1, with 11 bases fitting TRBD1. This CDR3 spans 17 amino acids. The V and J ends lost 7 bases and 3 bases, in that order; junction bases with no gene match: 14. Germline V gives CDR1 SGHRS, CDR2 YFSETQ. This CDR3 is CASEPGQGARKYTEAFF. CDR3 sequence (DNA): TGCGCCAGCGAACCAGGACAGGGGGCGCGGAAGTACACTGAAGCTTTCTTT.

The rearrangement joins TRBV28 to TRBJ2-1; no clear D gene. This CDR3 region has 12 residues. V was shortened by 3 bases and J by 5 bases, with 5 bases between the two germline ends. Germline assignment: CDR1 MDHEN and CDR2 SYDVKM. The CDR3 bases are TGTGCCAGCAGTTTCGATGACAATGAGCAGTTCTTC. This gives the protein CASSFDDNEQFF.